This T cell receptor (beta chain) was sequenced for a study of blood T cell repertoires in COVID-19. Study as a whole: T cells, B-cell-depleted T cells, or PBMCs provided the cDNA or gDNA that served as material.

Original processing methods: Reference gene primers were amplified, and this amplification served to estimate nucleated cell counts. Sequencing was performed with immunoSEQ multiplex PCR; in TCRdb, only in-frame clones are kept and a portion is missing. V, J and clone size are taken as reported in that table, and D and trimming were inferred from the DNA itself. The sample lists 110,000 to 150,000 clones, over 75% occurring once. The V end lost 2 bases, the J end lost 5 bases, and 6 bases lay between the germline ends. This CDR3 is built from 13 residues. Germline V gives CDR1 MGHRA, CDR2 YSYEKL. V is TRBV4-1 and J is TRBJ1-4; D uncertain. Sequencing used peripheral blood. The sequence was collected from a human donor in a cohort sampled during active COVID-19. The CDR3 sequence is CASSQLGNEKLFF. The CDR3 nucleotides read TGCGCCAGCAGCCAATTGGGCAATGAAAAACTGTTTTTT.